This TCR beta chain was sequenced for a study of graft-versus-host responses after intestinal transplantation. Study summary: Those transplanted obtained multivisceral, liver-intestinal, or isolated intestinal grafts.

General study results and limits: Some patients had graft-donor T cell macrochimerism. In their allografts, the ratios of graft-versus-host to host-versus-graft T cell clones were high. GvH clones detected in recipient marrow included some appearing first in ileum or blood. Early post-transplant HvG declines were associated with peak circulating GvH clone levels.

Measured with immunoSEQ multiplex PCR; TCRdb has only the in-frame clones, and not every one. This table has about 93,000 clones, over 80% appearing once. Notes on this clone: What it recognizes is unknown.

The CDR3 extends over 14 amino acids. CDR1 is MNHEY and CDR2 is SMNVEV in the germline V gene (reference sequence). Trimming took 7 bases from V and 4 from J; bases not matched to a gene: 5. The specimen was unstimulated CD8+ T cells sorted from spleen or lymph node cells, collected before intestinal transplant. The V and J genes are TRBV27 and TRBJ2-3; TRBD2 matches 10 bases. This receptor was taken from a human donor who received an intestinal transplant. The CDR3 region is CASKVAGGADTQYF. DNA of the CDR3: TGTGCCAGCAAGGTAGCGGGAGGAGCAGATACGCAGTATTTT.